The source of this T cell receptor beta chain is a study of CXCR3-negative and CXCR3-positive naive CD8 T cells. The authors made the TRB cDNA libraries by 5' RACE using UMI labels. TCRdb reworked the 5' RACE reads into one entry per CDR3 protein, no DNA. The table lists around 57,000 distinct CDR3 sequences. This receptor was identified in a human donor in good health. Some clones in this sample may be carry-over from other donors' samples. The sample consisted of memory CD8+ T cells from blood.

This CDR3 is CASSSPRSDEQFF. J is TRBJ2-1 and V is TRBV7-9; no DNA is available, so the TRBD2 call from TCRdb remains unchecked. CDR1 and CDR2 (germline): SEHNR, FQNEAQ (reference sequence). The CDR3 has 13 residues.